One TCR beta chain is described in this entry. No antigen is known for it. This sample stems from a study of shared clonotypes between healthy human individuals. General study points: For sorted subsets, rarefaction showed incomplete sequencing despite large depth. Around 4.7% was the fraction of naive CD4 clonotypes found shared across a handful of donors.

Sequencing was at deep level. Sequencing was performed with immunoSEQ multiplex PCR; in TCRdb, only in-frame clones are kept and a portion is missing. This sample yields about 2.3 million clones, of which 92% are seen a single time; 0.37% belongs to the top ten. The CDR3 runs 17 residues. J was trimmed by 4 bases and V by 10 bases; bases with no gene match: 18. Germline V gene sequence: CDR1 LNHDA, CDR2 SQIVND (reference sequence). The clonotype was recovered from a man younger than 30 in good health. Some clones in this sample may be carry-over from other donors' samples. The chain uses TRBV19 and TRBJ2-2; TRBD2 matches 7 bases. What was sequenced was naive CD4+ T cells from PBMCs. As to subset: CD45RA+ positively selected. CDR3 DNA: TGTGCCATCTCGACCATGTGGCGGGAGTACGGCACCGGGGAGCTGTTTTTT. Its protein product is CAISTMWREYGTGELFF.